This TCR beta chain was documented in a study of blood T cell repertoires in COVID-19. For the study at large: The United States, Italy and Spain were the sources of the acute and convalescent COVID-19 samples. From T cells, B-cell-depleted T cells, or PBMCs came the material, which was cDNA or gDNA.

Per the authors' pipeline: Amplification of reference gene primers provided the estimated nucleated cell counts. This table comes from immunoSEQ multiplex PCR, and its TCRdb copy is limited to in-frame clones, with some not included. The V and J calls and the clone size are those of that table, but D and trimming were determined from the DNA. The sample includes about 140,000 clones, approximately 84% seen only once; the top ten take 44%. The V and J ends lost 5 bases and 3 bases respectively, with 9 bases between them. The CDR3 extends over 12 amino acids. Germline V gene lookup returns CDR1 SGHNT and CDR2 YYREEE (reference sequence).

Sequencing was performed on peripheral blood. The sequence came from a human donor in a cohort sampled during active COVID-19. The V call is TRBV5-4, the J call TRBJ2-7; tentative D call: TRBD1 (6 bases). CDR3 sequence reads: CASSRRGYEQYV. The CDR3 nucleotides read TGTGCCAGCAGTCGCAGGGGCTACGAGCAGTACGTC.